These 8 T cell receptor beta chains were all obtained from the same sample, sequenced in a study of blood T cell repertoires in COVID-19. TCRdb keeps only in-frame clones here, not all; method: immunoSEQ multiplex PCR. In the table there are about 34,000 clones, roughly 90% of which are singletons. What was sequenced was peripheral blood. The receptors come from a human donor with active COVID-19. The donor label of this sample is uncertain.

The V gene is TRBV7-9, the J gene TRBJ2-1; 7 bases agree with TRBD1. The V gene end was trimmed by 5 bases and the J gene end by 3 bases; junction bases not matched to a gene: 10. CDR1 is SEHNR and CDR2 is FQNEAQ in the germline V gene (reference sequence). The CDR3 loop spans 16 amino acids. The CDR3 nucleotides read TGTGCCAGCAGCCGAAATACGGGGACAGTCTACAATGAGCAGTTCTTC. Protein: CASSRNTGTVYNEQFF.

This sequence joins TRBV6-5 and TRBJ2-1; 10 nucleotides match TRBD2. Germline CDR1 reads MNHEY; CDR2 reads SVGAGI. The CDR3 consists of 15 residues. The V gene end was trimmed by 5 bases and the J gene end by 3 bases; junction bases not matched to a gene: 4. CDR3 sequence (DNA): TGTGCCAGCAGTCCTAGCGGGGGCCACTACAATGAGCAGTTCTTC. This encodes CASSPSGGHYNEQFF.

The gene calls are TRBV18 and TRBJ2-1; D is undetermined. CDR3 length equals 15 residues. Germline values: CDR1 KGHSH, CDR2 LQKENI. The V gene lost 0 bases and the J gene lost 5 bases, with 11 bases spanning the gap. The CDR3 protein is CASSPPSIGDNEQFF. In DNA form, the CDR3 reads TGTGCCAGCTCACCACCGAGCATCGGAGACAATGAGCAGTTCTTC. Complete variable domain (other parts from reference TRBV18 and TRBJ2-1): NAGVMQNPRHLVRRRGQEARLRCSPMKGHSHVYWYRQLPEEGLKFMVYLQKENIIDESGMPKERFSAEFPKEGPSILRIQQVVRGDSAAYFCASSPPSIGDNEQFFGPGTRLTVL.

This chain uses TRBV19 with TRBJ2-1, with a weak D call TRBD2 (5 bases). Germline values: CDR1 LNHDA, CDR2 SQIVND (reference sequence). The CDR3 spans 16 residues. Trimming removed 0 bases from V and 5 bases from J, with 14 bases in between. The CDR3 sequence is CASSIDRTRGNNEQFF. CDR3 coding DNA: TGTGCCAGTAGTATAGATCGGACCCGAGGGAACAATGAGCAGTTCTTC.

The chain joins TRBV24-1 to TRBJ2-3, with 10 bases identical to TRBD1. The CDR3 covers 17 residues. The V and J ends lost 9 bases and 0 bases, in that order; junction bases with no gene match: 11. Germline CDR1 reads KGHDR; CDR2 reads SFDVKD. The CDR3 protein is CATSPGDRGISTDTQYF. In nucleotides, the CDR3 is TGTGCCACCTCTCCTGGGGACAGGGGCATTAGCACAGATACGCAGTATTTT.

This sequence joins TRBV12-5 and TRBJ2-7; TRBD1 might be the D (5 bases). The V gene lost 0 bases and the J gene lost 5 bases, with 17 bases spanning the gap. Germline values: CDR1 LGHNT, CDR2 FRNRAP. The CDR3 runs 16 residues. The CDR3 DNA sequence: TGTGCTAGTGGTTTGGTACAGGCAGGCACCATCCACGAGCAGTACTTC. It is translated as CASGLVQAGTIHEQYF.

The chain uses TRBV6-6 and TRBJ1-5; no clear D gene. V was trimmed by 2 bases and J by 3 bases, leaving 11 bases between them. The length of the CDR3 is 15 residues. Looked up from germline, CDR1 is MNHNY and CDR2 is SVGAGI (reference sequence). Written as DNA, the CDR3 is TGTGCCAGCAGTTACGACGGAGCAGACAATCAGCCCCAGCATTTT. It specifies CASSYDGADNQPQHF.

The chain's CDR3 is CASRRGTGGFPEAFF. DNA for the CDR3: TGTGCCAGCAGGCGCGGGACAGGGGGTTTCCCTGAAGCTTTCTTT. The chain links TRBV6-5 to TRBJ1-1, with TRBD1 matching 11 bases. CDR3 length: 15 residues. Germline trimming cut 6 bases from V and 6 bases from J; bases unmatched to any gene: 9. The germline V gene has CDR1 MNHEY and CDR2 SVGAGI.